This T cell receptor beta chain was retrieved from a study of blood T cells in healthy people across ages. Study observations and caveats: It was the long-lived donors that had more naive CD4+ cells and higher diversity than aged donors.

The length of the CDR3 is 16 residues. The V segment lost 8 bases and the J segment 6 bases; nucleotides outside the gene matches: 13. Germline loops: CDR1 SGHVS, CDR2 FQNEAQ. Comment on this clonotype: Its antigen is unknown.

A second PCR, run for roughly 7 to 12 cycles, used a sample-barcoded 5' primer plus a J-beta primer mix. TCRdb passed the 5' RACE reads through MiXCR, listing each CDR3 protein once. This sample yields 700,000 to 850,000 distinct CDR3 sequences, of which about 48% are seen a single time; approximately 40% belongs to the top ten. The sequenced sample was blood. The chain recombines TRBV7-8 with TRBJ2-1, with 10 nucleotides matching TRBD2. The receptor was derived from an elderly man in good health. This CDR3 is CASGLPRTSGRNEQFF. The CDR3 DNA follows: TGTGCCAGCGGCCTTCCACGGACTAGCGGACGCAATGAGCAGTTCTTC. Drawing the rest from reference TRBV7-8 and TRBJ2-1, the complete variable domain is GAGVSQSPRYKVAKRGQDVALRCDPISGHVSLFWYQQALGQGPEFLTYFQNEAQLDKSGLPSDRFFAERPEGSVSTLKIQRTQQEDSAVYLCASGLPRTSGRNEQFFGPGTRLTVL.